This T cell receptor (beta chain) was sequenced for a study of blood T cells in healthy people across ages. This clonotype was detected a few times. Its antigen remains unknown. Study-wide results and caveats: Unsorted PBMCs prevented conclusive naive versus antigen-experienced comparison. With donor CMV status unknown, expanded clonotype changes were possibly confounded.

The use of a sample-barcoded 5' primer and a J-beta primer mix characterized a second PCR of roughly 7 to 12 cycles. Every molecule of cDNA carried a tag from a template-switch adaptor with 12 random nucleotides. Via MiXCR, TCRdb re-called the 5' RACE reads, giving one row per CDR3 protein. The sample consists of approximately 1.5 million distinct CDR3 sequences, approximately 43% of them appearing once. The authors isolated at least 7 million PBMCs per sample. After removal of 6 bases from V and 8 bases from J, the junction contained 2 bases not matched to a gene. The germline V gene has CDR1 MNHEY and CDR2 SVGEGT. This CDR3 contains 12 residues.

The V call is TRBV6-2 or TRBV6-3, the J call TRBJ2-1; TRBD1 matches 9 bases. Sample: blood. The TCR comes from a woman between 18 and 29 years old in good health. The CDR3 sequence: CASRQGADEQFF. The CDR3 bases are TGTGCCAGCAGACAGGGGGCCGATGAGCAGTTCTTC.